This T cell receptor (beta chain) derives from a study of TIL therapy for anti-PD-1-resistant metastatic lung cancer listed by TCRdb under 2021. Concerning the study at large: A median age of around 54 years (range about 38-75) and a median tumor PD-L1 proportion score of approximately 6% were recorded among enrolled patients. The cohort was composed predominantly of lung adenocarcinoma, with a few EGFR-mutant and two ALK-rearranged tumors included, and half of patients were identified as current or former smokers. A median non-synonymous tumor mutation burden of around 1.5 mutations per megabase was determined across the cohort by whole-exome sequencing. Tumor and peripheral blood T cell receptor beta sequencing was used to track clonotypes across tumor, expanded TIL product and serial blood samples. Study-level results and caveats: The cohort was highly selected, including more treatment-naive, never-smoker and oncogene-addicted patients than is typical, which limits generalizability. Higher clonality and lower diversity were observed in expanded TIL cultures than in baseline intratumoral T cells (median clonality 6% vs 31%, p < 0.0001). Clonal turnover during TIL culture was high, and many clones enriched in the product were not detected in the baseline tumor, suggesting clonal contraction rather than faithful expansion. The study protocol defined all tumor marker inferences as exploratory.

Note on this clone: Its antigen specificity is not known. Qualities for individual bases were not recorded, and no much larger clone is one base off.

This specimen's time point label, interpreted: pre-treatment sample, taken before nivolumab and TIL therapy. The baseline tumor samples, taken from the same resection that was used to grow TIL, were excised metastases, most often pleural nodules or supraclavicular lymph nodes. Tumors were collected before any PD-1/PD-L1 blockade, after which patients were given nivolumab, and patients who progressed were given lymphodepletion, an infusion of expanded TIL and IL-2. Adults with stage 4 NSCLC were enrolled in a dual-center phase I trial from 2017 to early 2020. The samples were drawn from an open-label, single-arm phase I trial testing tumor-infiltrating lymphocyte therapy combined with nivolumab in advanced non-small cell lung cancer. Portions of each resected tumor were snap-frozen in liquid nitrogen and were stored at -80 degrees C. Tumor regions of interest were selected on H&E sections by laser-capture macrodissection, were pulverized into 15 mg aliquots, and were extracted with Qiagen Allprep kits.

The germline V gene sets CDR1 to SGHAT and CDR2 to FQNNGV. The CDR3 contains 15 residues, cysteine and phenylalanine counted. The sequence is cut down to CDR3 DNA, 45 bases in frame from base 1. The germline V end is reduced by 5 bases and the J end by 4 bases; junction bases left unmatched: 9. Using bias-controlled multiplex PCR with the immunoSEQ v3 hsTCRB kit, the TCR beta CDR3 regions were amplified from genomic DNA. TCR libraries were sequenced on an Illumina NextSeq 500 to 2 million to 2.5 million read pairs for survey level or roughly 4.5-6 million for deep level. As for how the authors treated the data: V, D and J genes were assigned, non-productive sequences were removed, and clonality was reported by immunoSEQ Analyzer software. To compare repertoires between infused TIL and blood, productive Simpson clonality was used along with the Morisita overlap index of productive TRB rearrangements. TCRdb retrieved this table from immuneACCESS and kept in-frame rearrangements only. Not all clones are present; in checked studies, unresolved V genes account for under half, and no reason is known for the remainder. The DNA was the basis for D and trimming; V, J and clone size are from that table. The sample table contains 45,000 to 50,000 clones; only one count was recorded for 55% to 75% of them. The ten largest clonotypes hold less than 6.5% of the sample.

The chain is encoded by TRBV11-2 joined to TRBJ2-7; a stretch of 9 junction bases matches TRBD2. The source was tumor tissue, collected at baseline. The TCR comes from a person aged 25-85 years with non-small cell lung cancer. The base sequence is TGTGCCAGCAGCCCAATTGCTAGCGGGATGTACGAGCAGTACTTC. Its coded protein is CASSPIASGMYEQYF.